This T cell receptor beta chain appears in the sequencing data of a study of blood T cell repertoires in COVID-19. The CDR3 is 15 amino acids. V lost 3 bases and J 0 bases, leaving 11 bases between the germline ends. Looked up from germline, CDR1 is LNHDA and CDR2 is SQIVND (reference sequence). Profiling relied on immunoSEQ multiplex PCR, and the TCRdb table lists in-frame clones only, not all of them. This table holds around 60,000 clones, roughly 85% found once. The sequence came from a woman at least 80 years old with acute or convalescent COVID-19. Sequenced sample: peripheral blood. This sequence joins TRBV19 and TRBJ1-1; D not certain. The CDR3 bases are TGTGCCAGTAGTATCAGAGGGAGCGTGAACACTGAAGCTTTCTTT. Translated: CASSIRGSVNTEAFF.